This entry lists 24 T cell receptor beta chains sequenced from one sample in a study of response to subunit inactivated influenza vaccine. TCRdb re-called the RT-PCR reads with MiXCR, one entry per CDR3 protein. Of about 540,000 distinct CDR3 sequences listed, under 30% are singletons. The data also belong to a second study, concerning T cells expressing NK-cell markers. According to that study: A 5'RACE template switching approach incorporating UMIs was used to make TCR beta cDNA.

The sequencing here drew on CD4+ T cells sorted from PBMCs, taken less than 13 days after vaccination. The source is a man between 50 and 59 years old who received an inactivated influenza vaccine.

This chain links TRBV6-2 or TRBV6-3 with TRBJ1-1; D gene uncertain. V gave up 2 bases and J gave up 1 base, with 5 bases separating them. CDR1 is MNHEY, CDR2 SVGEGT, per germline. This CDR3 is built from 13 residues. CDR3 sequence (DNA): TGTGCCAGCAGTTACGACGAGAACACTGAAGCTTTCTTT. It encodes CASSYDENTEAFF.

This clonotype was detected only a few times. The chain links TRBV12-3 or TRBV12-4 to TRBJ2-7, with TRBD1 identical over 7 bases. The CDR3 runs to 13 residues. J lost 5 bases, V lost 6 bases, and 7 bases had no gene match. CDR3 sequence: CASRRRQGHEQYF. The CDR3 DNA is TGTGCCAGCAGACGAAGACAGGGCCACGAGCAGTACTTC.

This rearrangement joins TRBV3-1 to TRBJ2-5, with 10 bases identical to TRBD1. Per the germline V gene, CDR1 is LGHDT and CDR2 is YNNKEL (reference sequence). This CDR3 has 17 amino acids. V trimming: 2 bases; J trimming: 0 bases; junction bases outside the gene matches: 6. CDR3 region: CASSQPLDRGYQETQYF. The CDR3 DNA sequence: TGTGCCAGCAGCCAACCCTTGGACAGGGGGTACCAAGAGACCCAGTACTTC.

This chain uses TRBV5-1 with TRBJ1-2; D uncertain. The V end lost 0 bases, the J end lost 5 bases, and 14 bases lay between the germline ends. This CDR3 has 15 amino acids. Germline V gives CDR1 SGHRS, CDR2 YFSETQ. CDR3 amino acids: CASSLDKRRSYGYTF. The DNA for the CDR3 is TGCGCCAGCAGCTTGGACAAGCGGCGTAGTTATGGCTACACCTTC.

The CDR3 DNA sequence: TGTGCCAGCAGCTTAAATCCCGGGGAGCTGTTTTTT. Translating gives CASSLNPGELFF. The chain joins TRBV5-8 to TRBJ2-2; D unresolved. The CDR3 spans 12 residues. V was clipped by 2 bases and J by 6 bases, with 5 bases between them. Germline assignment: CDR1 SGHTS and CDR2 YDEGEE.

This sequence joins TRBV7-2 and TRBJ1-3; D ambiguous. Germline-derived CDR1 and CDR2 are SGHTA and FQGNSA. The CDR3 covers 14 residues. V dropped 1 base and J dropped 3 bases, with 7 bases sitting between them. CDR3 sequence reads: CASSLVSRGNTIYF. DNA for the CDR3: TGTGCCAGCAGCTTAGTATCCCGTGGAAACACCATATATTTT.

This clonotype was counted a few times. V usage is TRBV6-2 or TRBV6-3 and J usage is TRBJ2-3, with 7 bases identical to TRBD2. The CDR3 runs to 13 residues. The V gene's germline CDR1 is MNHEY and CDR2 SVGEGT. The ends lost 10 bases at V and 6 bases at J; junction bases unmatched: 10. The CDR3 DNA is TGTGCCACCCGGGGGGTACTAGTGGATACGCAGTATTTT. Its protein product is CATRGVLVDTQYF.

This clonotype has just a few counts. CDR3 sequence reads: CSAGDPAGKETQYF. The CDR3 DNA reads as TGCAGCGCCGGGGACCCAGCGGGGAAAGAGACCCAGTACTTC. This chain connects TRBV29-1 to TRBJ2-5; TRBD2 agrees at 7 bases. Germline assignment: CDR1 SQVTM and CDR2 ANQGSEA. The junction had 11 bases not matched to a gene; V was cut back by 7 bases and J by 3 bases. The length of the CDR3 is 14 residues.

The chain links TRBV2 to TRBJ2-3; TRBD1 agrees at 8 bases. With 8 bases clipped from V and 2 bases from J, the junction kept 6 bases outside the gene matches. The CDR3 runs to 14 residues. Per germline, CDR1 SNHLY and CDR2 FYNNEI. This CDR3 is CASGKTGATDTQYF. In DNA form, the CDR3 reads TGTGCCAGCGGGAAGACAGGGGCCACAGATACGCAGTATTTT.

The rearrangement uses TRBV27 and TRBJ1-5; D is undetermined. CDR3 length: 15 residues. V lost 5 bases, J lost 7 bases, and 18 bases lay in between. Germline V CDR1 and CDR2: MNHEY, SMNVEV (reference sequence). The CDR3 DNA sequence: TGTGCCAGCAGTCCCTCGGCCGCAGGAGGCCAGCCCCAGCATTTT. It specifies CASSPSAAGGQPQHF.

The CDR3 spells CASTGRERGGHNEQFF. DNA for the CDR3: TGTGCCAGCACCGGCAGGGAGCGGGGGGGCCACAATGAGCAGTTCTTC. The chain couples TRBV2 to TRBJ2-1; 10 nucleotides agree with TRBD2. CDR1 and CDR2 from the germline V gene are SNHLY and FYNNEI. V shed 7 bases, J shed 5 bases, and the junction held 11 bases outside the gene matches. The length of the CDR3 is 16 residues.

The chain joins TRBV25-1 to TRBJ2-5, with D hard to call. The germline V and J ends were trimmed by 3 bases and 5 bases, with 10 bases remaining between them. The CDR3 covers 13 residues. The germline CDR1 and CDR2 sequences are MGHDK and SYGVNS. This CDR3 reads CASSDAGRETQYF. The CDR3 DNA reads TGTGCCAGCAGTGACGCCGGTAGGGAGACCCAGTACTTC. Filled out from reference TRBV25-1 and TRBJ2-5, the complete variable domain reads EADIYQTPRYLVIGTGKKITLECSQTMGHDKMYWYQQDPGMELHLIHYSYGVNSTEKGDLSSESTVSRIRTEHFPLTLESARPSHTSQYLCASSDAGRETQYFGPGTRLLVL.

The V call is TRBV20-1, the J call TRBJ2-4; no reliable D call. Trimming removed 0 bases from V and 0 bases from J, with 9 bases in between. Germline CDR1 is DFQATT and CDR2 is SNEGSKA (reference sequence). The CDR3 sequence is 15 residues long. The CDR3 spells CSAREWSSAKNIQYF. The CDR3 bases are TGCAGTGCTAGAGAGTGGTCCTCAGCCAAAAACATTCAGTACTTC.

This clonotype was detected only a few times. A read error may account for a junction end that differs from germline. The chain uses TRBV5-4 and TRBJ1-1; 7 bases map to TRBD1. Germline V gene sequence: CDR1 SGHNT, CDR2 YYREEE (reference sequence). The CDR3 has 13 amino acids. CDR3 region: CASRLDRLSEAFF. In nucleotides, the CDR3 is TGTGCCAGCAGATTGGACAGGCTTTCTGAAGCTTTCTTT.

The chain carries TRBV20-1 and TRBJ1-1; D is uncertain. Germline V lookup: CDR1 DFQATT, CDR2 SNEGSKA (reference sequence). This CDR3 is built from 14 residues. V was cut by 4 bases and J by 6 bases, with 18 bases left in between. The DNA for the CDR3 is TGCAGTGCTACTAAAAGGAGGTCAGGCCCTGAAGCTTTCTTT. It codes for CSATKRRSGPEAFF.

This clonotype was detected ten times or more. V gene TRBV5-1 combines with J gene TRBJ2-5, with TRBD2 matching over 7 bases. This CDR3 comprises 15 residues. The trim removed 5 bases at V and 3 bases at J, leaving 10 bases unmatched. Germline V gene lookup returns CDR1 SGHRS and CDR2 YFSETQ. CDR3 DNA sequence: TGCGCCAGCAGTAAATCCCGGGGGGATAAAGAGACCCAGTACTTC. Protein sequence: CASSKSRGDKETQYF.

The rearrangement links TRBV5-1 to TRBJ2-7; 8 bases align to TRBD1. V trimming: 4 bases; J trimming: 0 bases; junction bases outside the gene matches: 6. The germline CDR1 and CDR2 sequences are SGHRS and YFSETQ. The CDR3 consists of 15 residues. The CDR3 DNA is TGCGCCAGCAGCCCATCCGGGACAGGCTCCTACGAGCAGTACTTC. Amino acid sequence: CASSPSGTGSYEQYF.

In this sample, this clonotype turned up a few times. This chain uses TRBV3-1 with TRBJ2-7; weak D call: TRBD2 (6 bases). The CDR3 is 11 residues long. Germline loops: CDR1 LGHDT, CDR2 YNNKEL (reference sequence). V lost 1 base and J 8 bases, leaving 6 bases between the germline ends. CDR3: CASSQGGKQYF. In DNA form, the CDR3 reads TGTGCCAGCAGCCAAGGCGGGAAGCAGTACTTC.

This clonotype was counted a few times. The genes are TRBV20-1 and TRBJ2-1; no firm D call. The V end lost 0 bases, the J end lost 1 base, and 16 bases lay between the germline ends. CDR1 DFQATT and CDR2 SNEGSKA come from the germline V gene (reference sequence). This CDR3 contains 17 residues. The CDR3 nucleotides read TGCAGTGCTAGAGATCCTCGGAAAATACGGTCCTACAATGAGCAGTTCTTC. As protein: CSARDPRKIRSYNEQFF.

This clonotype was seen a few times. CDR3 DNA: TGCGCCAGCAGGGTGTCAAACACTGAAGCTTTCTTT. Its protein product is CASRVSNTEAFF. The rearrangement links TRBV5-1 to TRBJ1-1; D ambiguous. The CDR3 covers 12 residues. CDR1 and CDR2 from the germline V gene are SGHRS and YFSETQ. The ends were cut back, 5 bases at V and 2 bases at J, with 7 bases in the middle.

This chain uses TRBV18 with TRBJ1-2; TRBD1 might be the D (5 bases). This CDR3 comprises 13 residues. Germline V gives CDR1 KGHSH, CDR2 LQKENI. V was clipped by 3 bases and J by 3 bases, with 8 bases between them. CDR3 loop: CASSPGVDYGYTF. CDR3 DNA: TGTGCCAGCTCACCGGGGGTGGACTATGGCTACACCTTC.

The chain employs TRBV20-1 and TRBJ1-2; 12 positions agree with TRBD1. The V segment lost 6 bases and the J segment 3 bases; nucleotides outside the gene matches: 5. CDR3 length: 14 amino acids. CDR1 and CDR2 from the germline V gene are DFQATT and SNEGSKA (reference sequence). The CDR3 is CSAKGTGGDYGYTF. CDR3 bases: TGCAGTGCGAAAGGGACAGGGGGCGACTATGGCTACACCTTC.

The table lists this clonotype with a few counts. This chain joins TRBV14 and TRBJ2-7; tentatively, D is TRBD2 (6 bases). V lost 0 bases and J lost 4, with 13 bases in between. This CDR3 has 15 residues. CDR1 is SGHDN, CDR2 FVKESK, per germline. Written as DNA, the CDR3 is TGTGCCAGCAGCCAAGACGGACTAAATCCTTACGAGCAGTACTTC. Translated, it gives CASSQDGLNPYEQYF.

The sample holds many counts of this clonotype. V usage is TRBV7-8 and J usage is TRBJ2-7, with 8 bases fitting TRBD1. The V gene end was trimmed by 5 bases and the J gene end by 4 bases; junction bases not matched to a gene: 10. This CDR3 region has 15 residues. Germline CDR1 reads SGHVS; CDR2 reads FQNEAQ. The CDR3 here is CASSPGGGHSYEQYF. The CDR3 DNA reads as TGTGCCAGCAGCCCAGGGGGCGGACATTCGTACGAGCAGTACTTC.